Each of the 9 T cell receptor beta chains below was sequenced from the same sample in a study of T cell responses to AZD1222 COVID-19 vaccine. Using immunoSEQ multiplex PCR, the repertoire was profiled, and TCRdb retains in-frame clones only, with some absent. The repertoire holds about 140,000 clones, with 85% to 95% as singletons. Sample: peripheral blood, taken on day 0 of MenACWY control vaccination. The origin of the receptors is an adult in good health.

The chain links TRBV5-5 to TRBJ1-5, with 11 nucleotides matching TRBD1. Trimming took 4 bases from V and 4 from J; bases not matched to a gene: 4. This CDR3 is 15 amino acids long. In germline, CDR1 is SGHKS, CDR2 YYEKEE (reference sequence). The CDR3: CASSTGTGGNQPQHF. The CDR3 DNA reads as TGTGCCAGCAGCACCGGGACAGGGGGTAATCAGCCCCAGCATTTT.

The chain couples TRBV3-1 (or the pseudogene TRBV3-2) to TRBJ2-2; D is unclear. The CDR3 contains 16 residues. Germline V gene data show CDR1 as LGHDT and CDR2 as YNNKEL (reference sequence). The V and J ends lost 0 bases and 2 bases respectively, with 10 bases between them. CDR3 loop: CASSQDPAINTGELFF. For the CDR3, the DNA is TGTGCCAGCAGCCAAGATCCAGCGATCAACACCGGGGAGCTGTTTTTT.

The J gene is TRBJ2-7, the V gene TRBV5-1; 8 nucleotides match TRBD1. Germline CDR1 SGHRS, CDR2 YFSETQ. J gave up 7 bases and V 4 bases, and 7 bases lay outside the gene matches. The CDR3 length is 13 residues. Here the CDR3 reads CASSLARDREQYF. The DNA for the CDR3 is TGCGCCAGCAGCCTCGCCCGGGACAGGGAGCAGTACTTC.

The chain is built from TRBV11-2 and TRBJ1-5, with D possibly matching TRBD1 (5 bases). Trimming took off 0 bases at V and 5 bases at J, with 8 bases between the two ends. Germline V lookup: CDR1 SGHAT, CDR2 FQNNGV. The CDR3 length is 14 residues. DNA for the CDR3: TGTGCCAGCAGCTTAGATGGGGGAGATCAGCCCCAGCATTTT. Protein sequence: CASSLDGGDQPQHF.

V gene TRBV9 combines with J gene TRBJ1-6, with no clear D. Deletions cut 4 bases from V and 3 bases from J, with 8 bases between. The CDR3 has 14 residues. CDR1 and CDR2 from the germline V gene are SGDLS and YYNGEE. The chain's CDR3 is CASSLASYNSPLHF. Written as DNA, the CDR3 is TGTGCCAGCAGCCTGGCCAGCTATAATTCACCCCTCCACTTT.

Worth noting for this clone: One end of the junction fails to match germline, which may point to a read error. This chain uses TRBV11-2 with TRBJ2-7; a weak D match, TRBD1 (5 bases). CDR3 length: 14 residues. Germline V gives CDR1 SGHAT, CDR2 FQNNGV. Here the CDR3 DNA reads TGTGCCAGCGCCCGTGGACACGTGTCCTTCGAGCAGTACTTC. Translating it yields CASARGHVSFEQYF.

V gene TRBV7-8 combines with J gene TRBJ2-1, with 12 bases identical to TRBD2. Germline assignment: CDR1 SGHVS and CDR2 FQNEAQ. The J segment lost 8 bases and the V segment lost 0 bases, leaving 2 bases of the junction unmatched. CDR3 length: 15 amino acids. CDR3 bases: TGTGCCAGCAGCTTAGCTTGGACTAGCGGGGATGAGCAGTTCTTC. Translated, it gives CASSLAWTSGDEQFF. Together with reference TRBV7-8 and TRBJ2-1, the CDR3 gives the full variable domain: GAGVSQSPRYKVAKRGQDVALRCDPISGHVSLFWYQQALGQGPEFLTYFQNEAQLDKSGLPSDRFFAERPEGSVSTLKIQRTQQEDSAVYLCASSLAWTSGDEQFFGPGTRLTVL.

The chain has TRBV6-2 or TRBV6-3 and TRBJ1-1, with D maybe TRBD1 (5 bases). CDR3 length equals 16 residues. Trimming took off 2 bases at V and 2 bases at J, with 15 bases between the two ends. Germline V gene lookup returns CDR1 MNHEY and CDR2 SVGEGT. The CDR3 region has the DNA TGTGCCAGCAGTTACCGGACGGCAGGGACTAACACTGAAGCTTTCTTT. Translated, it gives CASSYRTAGTNTEAFF.

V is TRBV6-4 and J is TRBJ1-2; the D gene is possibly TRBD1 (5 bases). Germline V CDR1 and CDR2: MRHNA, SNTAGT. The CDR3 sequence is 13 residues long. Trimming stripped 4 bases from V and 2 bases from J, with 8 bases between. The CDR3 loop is CASSASGNYGYTF. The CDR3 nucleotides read TGTGCCAGCAGTGCTTCAGGGAACTATGGCTACACCTTC.